This T cell receptor (beta chain) derives from a study of blood T cell repertoires in COVID-19. The CDR3 covers 16 residues. Germline CDR1 LGHDT, CDR2 YNNKEL (reference sequence). J lost 0 bases, V lost 4 bases, and 8 bases had no gene match. The protocol was immunoSEQ multiplex PCR, while the TCRdb copy is restricted to in-frame clones and leaves out a portion. The data contain almost 200,000 clones, more than 70% of them singletons. The sequencing sample was made of PBMCs or T cells enriched from blood (not recorded which). The chain combines TRBV3-1 (or the pseudogene TRBV3-2) with TRBJ1-1; 7 bases are shared with TRBD1. The sequence was collected from a woman aged 18 to 35 who had recovered from COVID-19. This CDR3 is CASSLRTGAMNTEAFF. The CDR3 region has the DNA TGTGCCAGCAGCCTGAGGACAGGAGCCATGAACACTGAAGCTTTCTTT.